Listed below are T cell receptor beta chains from one sample, sequenced in a study of T cell changes during pregnancy in multiple sclerosis. Data came from immunoSEQ multiplex PCR; TCRdb stores just in-frame clones and leaves some out. Counted here are 45,000 or so clones, 70% to 90% occurring once; the ten biggest clones make up about 2%. The sample in question was peripheral blood, obtained in the first trimester of pregnancy. The origin of the receptors is a female donor with multiple sclerosis, enrolled in a pregnancy study. CDR3s include the opening cysteine and the closing phenylalanine or tryptophan. A D gene is named only where the DNA matches it firmly. The size of a clone is reported for some rows only, either as once, few or many, or as a class for expanded clones.

j_call,d_call,v_call,clone_size,cdr3_aa,cdr3_nt
TRBJ1-6,TRBD1,TRBV6-1,.,CASTWTGDANSPLHF,TGTGCCAGCACATGGACAGGGGACGCAAATTCACCCCTCCACTTT
TRBJ2-4,TRBD2,TRBV6-1,.,CASSERVSGGAGKNIQYF,TGTGCCAGCAGTGAAAGGGTTAGCGGGGGGGCGGGCAAAAACATTCAGTACTTC
TRBJ2-3,.,TRBV7-3,.,CASSILGQGSTDTQYF,TGTGCCAGCAGTATCCTCGGGCAGGGGAGTACAGATACGCAGTATTTT
TRBJ2-2,.,TRBV5-1,.,CASSPQTHTTGNTGELFF,TGCGCCAGCAGCCCACAGACCCATACGACAGGGAACACCGGGGAGCTGTTTTTT
TRBJ1-6,TRBD1,TRBV5-1,.,CASSPRSGQGVTEFLPLHF,TGCGCCAGCAGCCCAAGATCGGGACAGGGGGTAACGGAGTTTTTACCCCTCCACTTT
TRBJ2-5,.,TRBV11-3,.,CASSPSGQSPGETQYF,TGTGCCAGCAGCCCCTCCGGACAGTCTCCCGGAGAGACCCAGTACTTC
TRBJ1-1,TRBD1,TRBV5-7,.,CASSLFWRGRRTEAFF,TGTGCCAGCAGCTTGTTTTGGAGGGGGCGGCGGACTGAAGCTTTCTTT
TRBJ1-1,TRBD1,TRBV30,.,CAWSEGARTEAFF,TGTGCCTGGAGTGAGGGGGCCCGGACTGAAGCTTTCTTT
TRBJ2-2,.,TRBV18,.,CASSPPTGVGELFF,TGTGCCAGCTCACCACCGACGGGAGTGGGGGAGCTGTTTTTT
TRBJ1-1,.,TRBV30,once,CAWSVLRDSEAFF,TGTGCCTGGAGTGTTCTTCGGGACTCTGAAGCTTTCTTT
TRBJ1-6,.,TRBV2,few,CASNPLAGRYSPLHF,TGTGCCAGCAACCCGCTGGCAGGGAGGTATTCACCCCTCCACTTT